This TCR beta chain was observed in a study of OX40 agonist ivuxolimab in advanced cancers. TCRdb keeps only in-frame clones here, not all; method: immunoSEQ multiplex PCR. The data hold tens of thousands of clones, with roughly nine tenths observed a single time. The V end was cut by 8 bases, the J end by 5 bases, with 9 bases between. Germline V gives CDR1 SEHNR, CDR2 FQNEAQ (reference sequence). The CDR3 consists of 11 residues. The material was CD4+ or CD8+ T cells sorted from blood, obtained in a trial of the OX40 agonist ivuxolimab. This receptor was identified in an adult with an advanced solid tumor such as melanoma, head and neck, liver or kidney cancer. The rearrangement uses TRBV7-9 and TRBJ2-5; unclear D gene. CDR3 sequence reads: CASAPSETQYF. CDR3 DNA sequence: TGTGCCAGCGCCCCCTCGGAGACCCAGTACTTC.